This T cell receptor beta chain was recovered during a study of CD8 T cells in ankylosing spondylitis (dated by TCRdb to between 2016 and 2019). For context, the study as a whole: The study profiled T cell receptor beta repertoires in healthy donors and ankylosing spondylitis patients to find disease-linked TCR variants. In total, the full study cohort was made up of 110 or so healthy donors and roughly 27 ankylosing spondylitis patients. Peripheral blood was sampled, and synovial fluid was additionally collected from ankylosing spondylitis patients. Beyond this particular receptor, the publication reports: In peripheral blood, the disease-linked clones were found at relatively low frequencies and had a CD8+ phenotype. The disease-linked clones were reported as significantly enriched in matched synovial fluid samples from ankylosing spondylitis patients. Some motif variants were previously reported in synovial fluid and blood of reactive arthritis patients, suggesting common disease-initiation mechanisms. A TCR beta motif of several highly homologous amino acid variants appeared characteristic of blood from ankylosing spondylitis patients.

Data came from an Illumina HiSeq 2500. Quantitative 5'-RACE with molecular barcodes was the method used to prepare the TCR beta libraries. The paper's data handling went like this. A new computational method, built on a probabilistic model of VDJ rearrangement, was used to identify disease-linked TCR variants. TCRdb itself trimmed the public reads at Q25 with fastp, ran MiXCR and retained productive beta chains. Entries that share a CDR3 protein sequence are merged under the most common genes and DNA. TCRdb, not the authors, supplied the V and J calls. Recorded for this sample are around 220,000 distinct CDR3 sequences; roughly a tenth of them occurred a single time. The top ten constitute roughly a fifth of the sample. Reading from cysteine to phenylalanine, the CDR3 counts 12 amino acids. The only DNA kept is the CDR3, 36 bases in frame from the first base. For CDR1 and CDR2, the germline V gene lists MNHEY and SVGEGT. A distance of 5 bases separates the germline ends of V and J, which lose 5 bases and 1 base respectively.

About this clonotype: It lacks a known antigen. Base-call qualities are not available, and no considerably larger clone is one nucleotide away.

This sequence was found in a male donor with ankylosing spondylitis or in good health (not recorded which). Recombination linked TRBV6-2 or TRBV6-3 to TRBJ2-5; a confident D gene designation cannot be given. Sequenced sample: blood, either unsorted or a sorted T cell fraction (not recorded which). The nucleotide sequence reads TGTGCCAGCAGTCGACTCCAAGAGACCCAGTACTTC. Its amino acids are CASSRLQETQYF.